These 11 T cell receptor beta chains originate from one sample sequenced in a study of neoadjuvant anti-PD-1 for oral cavity cancer. Assay used: immunoSEQ multiplex PCR; TCRdb lists only in-frame clones, some missing. The data show about 6,700 clones, around 77% seen once. The sample was PBMCs, taken before nivolumab (anti-PD-1) treatment. These receptors came from a person aged 40-85 years with oral cavity squamous cell carcinoma.

In its sample, this clone was seen once. The V and J genes are TRBV6-4 and TRBJ2-2; D gene uncertain. The CDR3 is made up of 13 amino acids. V lost 4 bases and J lost 7, with 10 bases in between. The germline V gene has CDR1 MRHNA and CDR2 SNTAGT. The CDR3 sequence is CASSGELNGELFF. The DNA of the CDR3 is TGTGCCAGCAGTGGGGAATTGAACGGGGAGCTGTTTTTT.

This chain uses TRBV19 with TRBJ1-6; 7 nucleotides agree with TRBD1. Germline assignment: CDR1 LNHDA and CDR2 SQIVND (reference sequence). The CDR3 is 15 residues long. V lost 4 bases to trimming and J lost 7 bases; unmatched junction nucleotides: 7. The CDR3 loop reads CASSTADRENSPLHF. In nucleotides, the CDR3 is TGTGCCAGTAGTACCGCCGACAGGGAGAATTCACCCCTCCACTTT.

This clone turned up a few times. V and J are TRBV2 and TRBJ2-2; 9 nucleotides agree with TRBD1. The CDR3 is 13 amino acids. J gave up 6 bases and V 4 bases, and 0 bases lay outside the gene matches. Germline CDR1 reads SNHLY; CDR2 reads FYNNEI. The CDR3 is CASSGQGAGELFF. The CDR3 DNA follows: TGTGCCAGCAGTGGACAGGGGGCCGGGGAGCTGTTTTTT.

The rearrangement links TRBV19 to TRBJ1-5; no reliable D call. CDR1 and CDR2 from the germline V gene are LNHDA and SQIVND (reference sequence). The CDR3 runs to 15 residues. Trimming shortened V by 5 bases and J by 0 bases, and 11 bases separated the two germline ends. CDR3 bases: TGTGCCAGTAGTCCGGGATTTTATAGCAATCAGCCCCAGCATTTT. Translated, it gives CASSPGFYSNQPQHF.

A single count supports this clone. CDR3 in amino acids: CSVGMTGAADTQYF. CDR3 DNA sequence: TGCAGCGTTGGGATGACAGGGGCGGCAGATACGCAGTATTTT. V is TRBV29-1 and J is TRBJ2-3; the match to TRBD1 covers 8 bases. This CDR3 comprises 14 residues. Losses at the gene ends were 4 bases for V and 4 bases for J; bases not matched to a gene: 7. Germline loops: CDR1 SQVTM, CDR2 ANQGSEA.

The chain combines TRBV7-6 with TRBJ1-1; D is unclear. This CDR3 region has 13 residues. Germline CDR1 is SGHVS and CDR2 is FNYEAQ. V lost 5 bases to trimming and J lost 0 bases, with 7 bases between them. CDR3 bases: TGTGCCAGCAGCGCCGACCTGAACACTGAAGCTTTCTTT. Amino acid sequence: CASSADLNTEAFF.

The chain carries TRBV6-5 and TRBJ1-2, with TRBD1 as a possible D gene (6 bases). The CDR3 sequence is 13 residues long. Trimming left V 6 bases short and J 6 bases short, with 14 bases between. The germline gives CDR1 MNHEY, CDR2 SVGAGI. CDR3: CASRQGLANGYTF. The CDR3, as DNA: TGTGCCAGCAGACAGGGTTTAGCAAATGGCTACACCTTC.

The chain joins TRBV7-9 to TRBJ2-1; D unclear. The CDR3 totals 14 residues. The germline V gene encodes CDR1 SEHNR and CDR2 FQNEAQ (reference sequence). V shed 0 bases and J shed 3 bases, with 6 bases lying between them. The CDR3 protein is CASSLASRYNEQFF. The CDR3 DNA follows: TGTGCCAGCAGCTTAGCAAGTCGCTACAATGAGCAGTTCTTC.

The CDR3 DNA reads TGTGCCAGTAGTATCAGGCCTTCCTTGACTGAAGCTTTCTTT. Amino acids: CASSIRPSLTEAFF. V gene TRBV19 combines with J gene TRBJ1-1; D is unclear. Germline V CDR1 and CDR2: LNHDA, SQIVND (reference sequence). The CDR3 length is 14 residues. V was cut by 3 bases and J by 5 bases, with 13 bases left in between.

The gene calls are TRBV6-6 and TRBJ2-7; 9 bases map to TRBD1. Germline-derived CDR1 and CDR2 are MNHNY and SVGAGI (reference sequence). After removal of 5 bases from V and 5 bases from J, the junction contained 7 bases not matched to a gene. The CDR3 sequence is 14 residues long. Here the CDR3 DNA reads TGTGCCAGCAGTGCGGGACAGGGTCTCGACGAGCAGTACTTC. Translating gives CASSAGQGLDEQYF.

The chain couples TRBV7-2 to TRBJ2-1; the D is unclear. The V gene lost 3 bases and the J gene lost 6 bases, with 6 bases spanning the gap. Germline CDR1 and CDR2: SGHTA and FQGNSA. There are 12 residues in the CDR3. The CDR3 DNA reads TGTGCCAGCAGCTTTACGTCCAATGAGCAGTTCTTC. It translates to CASSFTSNEQFF.